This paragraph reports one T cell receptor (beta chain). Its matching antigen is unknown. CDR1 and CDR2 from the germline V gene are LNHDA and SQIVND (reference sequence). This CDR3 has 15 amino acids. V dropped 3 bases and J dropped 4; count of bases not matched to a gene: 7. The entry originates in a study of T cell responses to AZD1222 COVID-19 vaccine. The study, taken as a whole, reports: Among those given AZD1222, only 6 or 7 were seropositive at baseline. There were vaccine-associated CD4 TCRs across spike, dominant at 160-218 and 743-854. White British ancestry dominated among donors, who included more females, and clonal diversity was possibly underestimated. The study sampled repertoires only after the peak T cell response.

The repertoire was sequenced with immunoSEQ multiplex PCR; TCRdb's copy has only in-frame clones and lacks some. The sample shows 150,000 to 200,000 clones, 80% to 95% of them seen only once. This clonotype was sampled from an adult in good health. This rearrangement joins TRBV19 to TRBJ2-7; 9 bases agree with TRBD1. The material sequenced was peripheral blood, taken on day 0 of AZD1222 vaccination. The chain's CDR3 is CASSMPGTGLYEQYF. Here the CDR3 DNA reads TGTGCCAGTAGTATGCCCGGGACAGGGCTTTACGAGCAGTACTTC.